This is a list of T cell receptor beta chains from one sample in a study of T-cell reconstitution after alpha-beta-depleted transplantation in children. TCRdb processed the PCR reads anew with MiXCR; each CDR3 protein has one entry. The sample shows approximately 400,000 distinct CDR3 sequences, roughly a tenth of them seen only once. The specimen comprised PBMCs from the stem cell graft donor, sampled from the stem cell graft. The source is a human donor who donated a stem cell graft to a child with acute myeloid leukemia. CDR3s include the opening cysteine and the closing phenylalanine or tryptophan. D genes are given only for firm matches. The size field is filled for only some rows; it gives once, few, many or a size class.

TRBV12-3/TRBV12-4	TRBJ2-1	TRBD1	NA	CASSLRDRGLGGQFF	TGTGCCAGCAGCCTCCGGGACAGGGGGCTCGGGGGGCAGTTCTTC
TRBV6-5	TRBJ2-7	TRBD2	few	CASSYGTSGSSYEQYF	TGTGCCAGCAGTTACGGGACTAGCGGGAGCTCCTACGAGCAGTACTTC
TRBV7-9	TRBJ2-1	TRBD1	few	CASSSRDRGTNEQFF	TGTGCCAGCAGCTCCCGGGACAGGGGAACGAATGAGCAGTTCTTC
TRBV4-2	TRBJ2-5	TRBD2	many	CASSPGTRTETQYF	TGTGCCAGCAGCCCAGGGACTAGAACGGAGACCCAGTACTTC
TRBV5-6	TRBJ1-6	NA	many	CASSLESQSSYNSPLHF	TGTGCCAGCAGCTTGGAGTCCCAGAGCTCCTATAATTCACCCCTCCACTTT
TRBV27	TRBJ1-2	NA	NA	CASSPLTQGVYGYTF	TGTGCCAGCAGCCCACTCACCCAGGGCGTCTATGGCTACACCTTC
TRBV7-2	TRBJ2-7	NA	NA	CASSSAGLSYEQYF	TGTGCCAGCAGCTCGGCAGGATTGTCCTACGAGCAGTACTTC
TRBV2	TRBJ2-1	NA	many	CASRIFNNEQFF	TGTGCCAGCAGAATATTCAACAATGAGCAGTTCTTC
TRBV25-1	TRBJ2-7	TRBD1	many	CASSEGDRGSHEQYF	TGTGCCAGCAGTGAAGGGGACAGGGGAAGCCACGAGCAGTACTTC
TRBV20-1	TRBJ2-7	TRBD2	few	CSARDIASGSILSSYEQYF	TGCAGTGCTAGAGACATCGCTAGCGGGAGTATACTGAGCTCCTACGAGCAGTACTTC
TRBV12-3/TRBV12-4	TRBJ2-6	TRBD1	NA	CASSLVAGGLTGTGANVLTF	TGTGCCAGCAGTTTAGTTGCAGGGGGCCTAACAGGGACCGGGGCCAACGTCCTGACTTTC
TRBV20-1	TRBJ2-2	NA	few	CSARVAGARTGELFF	TGCAGTGCTAGAGTGGCGGGGGCGCGAACCGGGGAGCTGTTTTTT
TRBV6-5	TRBJ2-3	TRBD1	NA	CASSYGQALDRDTQYF	TGTGCCAGCAGCTACGGACAGGCACTAGATAGAGATACGCAGTATTTT
TRBV30	TRBJ2-7	TRBD1	NA	CAWTQTGAPNWDEQYF	TGTGCCTGGACCCAGACAGGGGCACCCAACTGGGACGAGCAGTACTTC
TRBV25-1	TRBJ2-1	TRBD1	many	CASSDTDLRTGGAVYNEQFF	TGTGCCAGCAGTGACACGGACCTAAGGACAGGGGGCGCGGTGTACAATGAGCAGTTCTTC
TRBV10-2	TRBJ2-3	TRBD2	few	CASRSILAGVRTDTQYF	TGCGCCAGCAGATCGATACTAGCGGGGGTCAGGACAGATACGCAGTATTTT
TRBV9	TRBJ1-1	TRBD1	NA	CASSGQGMGTEAFF	TGTGCCAGCAGCGGACAGGGGATGGGCACTGAAGCTTTCTTT
TRBV9	TRBJ1-1	NA	many	CASSDTGTTKGAFF	TGTGCCAGCAGCGATACCGGGACAACCAAAGGAGCTTTCTTT
TRBV20-1	TRBJ2-1	TRBD2	few	CSARDLGGSGGDNEQFF	TGCAGTGCTAGAGATCTAGGCGGTAGCGGGGGGGACAATGAGCAGTTCTTC
TRBV6-5	TRBJ1-1	NA	NA	CASSWGERTEAFF	TGTGCCAGCAGTTGGGGGGAACGGACTGAAGCTTTCTTT
TRBV12-3/TRBV12-4	TRBJ2-7	NA	NA	CASSRDSSPQQYF	TGTGCCAGCAGTAGGGACTCGAGCCCGCAGCAGTACTTC
TRBV5-6	TRBJ1-1	NA	NA	CASSPPQGWTEAFF	TGTGCCAGCAGCCCTCCACAGGGATGGACTGAAGCTTTCTTT
TRBV5-1	TRBJ1-3	NA	NA	CASSLGPGSGNTIYF	TGCGCCAGCAGCTTGGGGCCAGGCTCTGGAAACACCATATATTTT
TRBV7-2	TRBJ1-6	TRBD1	NA	CASSRDRVRSPLHF	TGTGCCAGCAGCAGGGACAGGGTTCGCTCACCCCTCCACTTT
TRBV5-1	TRBJ2-3	TRBD1	NA	CASSSAGQGTDTQYF	TGCGCCAGCAGCTCAGCCGGACAGGGAACAGATACGCAGTATTTT
TRBV20-1	TRBJ2-1	NA	NA	CSARLVGTNEQFF	TGCAGTGCTCGACTAGTCGGTACCAATGAGCAGTTCTTC
TRBV4-2	TRBJ1-2	NA	NA	CASSQAQGRGYGYTF	TGTGCCAGCAGCCAAGCGCAGGGTCGAGGCTATGGCTACACCTTC
TRBV13	TRBJ2-5	NA	NA	CASSSFIFGTNQETQYF	TGTGCCAGCAGCTCCTTCATCTTTGGGACAAACCAAGAGACCCAGTACTTC
TRBV6-2/TRBV6-3	TRBJ2-7	TRBD2	few	CASSYSMTSVYEQYF	TGTGCCAGCAGTTACTCGATGACTAGCGTGTACGAGCAGTACTTC
TRBV10-3	TRBJ2-1	NA	few	CAISELAGNLGEQFF	TGTGCCATCAGTGAGCTTGCGGGCAACCTTGGAGAGCAGTTCTTC
TRBV20-1	TRBJ2-4	TRBD2	NA	CSAGGGGGRLGNIQYF	TGCAGTGCGGGCGGGGGCGGCGGGAGGCTAGGGAACATTCAGTACTTC
TRBV5-1	TRBJ2-1	NA	NA	CASSLYRASSYNEQFF	TGCGCCAGCAGCTTATACAGGGCGAGCTCCTACAATGAGCAGTTCTTC
TRBV12-5	TRBJ1-1	TRBD1	NA	CASGQSTGTEAFF	TGTGCTAGTGGCCAATCGACAGGGACTGAAGCTTTCTTT
TRBV20-1	TRBJ2-1	NA	NA	CSARQGPVLGGEQFF	TGCAGTGCTAGACAGGGACCCGTCCTCGGGGGTGAGCAGTTCTTC
TRBV10-3	TRBJ2-1	TRBD1	NA	CAIRPGPGGDEQFF	TGTGCCATCAGACCGGGACCAGGGGGCGATGAGCAGTTCTTC
TRBV4-2	TRBJ1-6	NA	few	CASSQGEERGVYNSPLHF	TGTGCCAGCAGCCAAGGCGAAGAGCGGGGCGTCTATAATTCACCCCTCCACTTT
TRBV6-5	TRBJ2-3	NA	NA	CASSSGREPSLDTDTQYF	TGTGCCAGCAGTTCGGGTCGGGAGCCATCCCTCGACACAGATACGCAGTATTTT
TRBV5-1	TRBJ2-2	TRBD1	NA	CASRMQGATGELFF	TGCGCCAGCAGGATGCAGGGGGCTACCGGGGAGCTGTTTTTT
TRBV10-3	TRBJ2-7	TRBD1	NA	CATNTGGIAEQYF	TGTGCCACCAACACAGGGGGGATCGCCGAGCAGTACTTC
TRBV7-2	TRBJ2-5	NA	many	CASSLDITGETQYF	TGTGCCAGCAGCTTAGACATCACGGGGGAGACCCAGTACTTC
TRBV7-2	TRBJ2-1	TRBD1	many	CASGQGQPNEQFF	TGTGCCAGCGGCCAGGGACAGCCCAATGAGCAGTTCTTC
TRBV5-1	TRBJ2-1	TRBD2	few	CASSALGTSGTSSYNEQFF	TGCGCCAGCAGCGCTCTGGGGACTAGCGGGACGAGCTCCTACAATGAGCAGTTCTTC